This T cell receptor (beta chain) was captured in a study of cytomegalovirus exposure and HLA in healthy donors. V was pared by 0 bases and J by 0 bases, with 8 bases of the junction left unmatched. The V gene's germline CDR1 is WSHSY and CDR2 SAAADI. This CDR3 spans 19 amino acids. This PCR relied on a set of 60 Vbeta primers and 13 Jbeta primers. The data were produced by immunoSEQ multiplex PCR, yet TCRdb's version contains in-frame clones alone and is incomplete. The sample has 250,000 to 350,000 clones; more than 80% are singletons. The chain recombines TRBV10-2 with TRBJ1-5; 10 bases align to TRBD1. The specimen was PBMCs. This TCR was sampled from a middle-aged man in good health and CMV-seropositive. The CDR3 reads CASSESSGTGAVSNQPQHF. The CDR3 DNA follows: TGCGCCAGCAGTGAGTCCTCCGGGACAGGGGCGGTTAGCAATCAGCCCCAGCATTTT.